These T cell receptor beta chains were read from a single sample in a study of control samples from healthy donors and cancer patients. The repertoire was sequenced with immunoSEQ multiplex PCR; TCRdb's copy has only in-frame clones and lacks some. This table holds some 74,000 clones, around 93% found once. The source material was blood. The receptors stem from a woman aged 25 to 39 in good health. The CDR3 runs from the conserved cysteine through the conserved F or W. D genes are given only for firm matches. Size is omitted from some rows. Given values are once, few, many or a class for expanded clones.

CDR3nt,CDR3aa,abundance,j_gene,d_gene,v_gene
TGTGCCAGCAGAAGCGGGAGGGGGATGTCAGACATTCAGTACTTC,CASRSGRGMSDIQYF,-,TRBJ2-4,TRBD2,TRBV5-4
TGTGCCAGCAGGGACTACACGGGTAGTCAGCCCCAGCATTTT,CASRDYTGSQPQHF,-,TRBJ1-5,-,TRBV6-5
TGTGCCAGCAGCCAAGATAAACCGAGGGGTTACGGTGAGCAGTTCTTC,CASSQDKPRGYGEQFF,-,TRBJ2-1,-,TRBV3-1/TRBV3-2
TGTGCCAGCAGTGAACGAGGGGGCGGTGGCTACACCTTC,CASSERGGGGYTF,-,TRBJ1-2,TRBD1,TRBV2
TGTGCCAGCAGTAACTCCGGGCCCCTGAGTGAAGCTTTCTTT,CASSNSGPLSEAFF,-,TRBJ1-1,-,TRBV6-2/TRBV6-3
TGTGCCAGCAGTAAACCCGGGACTCCCAATGAGCAGTTCTTC,CASSKPGTPNEQFF,-,TRBJ2-1,-,TRBV6-5
TGTGCCAGCAGCCAAGCCCCGGATCAGCCCCAGCATTTT,CASSQAPDQPQHF,-,TRBJ1-5,-,TRBV3-1/TRBV3-2
TGTGCCAGCTCACCAGCTTCCATTTCCAATTCACCCCTCCACTTT,CASSPASISNSPLHF,-,TRBJ1-6,-,TRBV18
TGCGCCAGCAGCTTTGGTACGGTCACTGAAGCTTTCTTT,CASSFGTVTEAFF,-,TRBJ1-1,-,TRBV5-1
TGTGCCAGCAGCGTGGGACAGGGGGCGGGATCCCTCCACTTT,CASSVGQGAGSLHF,-,TRBJ1-6,TRBD1,TRBV7-2
TGTGCCAGCAGTTACCAGGGGTTTTCTGGCTACACCTTC,CASSYQGFSGYTF,-,TRBJ1-2,-,TRBV6-5
TGTGCCAGCAGTTTATATGGGGGCGGCACTGAAGCTTTCTTT,CASSLYGGGTEAFF,-,TRBJ1-1,-,TRBV28
TGCGCCAGCAGTCAGCCCGGGACATCGGCTTTCTTT,CASSQPGTSAFF,-,TRBJ1-1,-,TRBV10-2
TGTGCCTGGAGTACAGCTAGGGGATACAATGAGCAGTTCTTC,CAWSTARGYNEQFF,-,TRBJ2-1,-,TRBV30
TGCGCCAGCAGCCCTGAGTTTGGGGAGGGGCAGCCCCAGCATTTT,CASSPEFGEGQPQHF,once,TRBJ1-5,-,TRBV5-1
TGTGCCAGCAGGCAGGGGGCTACTAATGAAAAACTGTTTTTT,CASRQGATNEKLFF,-,TRBJ1-4,TRBD1,TRBV6-5
TGTGCCAGCAGCTTGGGGTGGACGGGGGGCGCTTCTGGAAACACCATATATTTT,CASSLGWTGGASGNTIYF,-,TRBJ1-3,-,TRBV11-2
TGTGCCAGCAGCAAAGTAGCGGGGGGGCTAGATACGCAGTATTTT,CASSKVAGGLDTQYF,-,TRBJ2-3,TRBD2,TRBV5-4
TGTGCCAGCAGTTTAAGGAATTCACCCCTCCACTTT,CASSLRNSPLHF,-,TRBJ1-6,-,TRBV28
TGTGCCAGCAGCTCCCGACATGGTCGGACCCAGTACTTC,CASSSRHGRTQYF,-,TRBJ2-5,-,TRBV11-1
TGTGCCAGCAGCTTAGGCAGATACAATGAGCAGTTCTTC,CASSLGRYNEQFF,-,TRBJ2-1,-,TRBV7-6
TGTGCCAGCAGCCAAAGACAGGGTTATAATTCACCCCTCCACTTT,CASSQRQGYNSPLHF,-,TRBJ1-6,TRBD1,TRBV5-6
TGTGCCAGCAGTCTTAACAGGGGGCAGAGCACTGAAGCTTTCTTT,CASSLNRGQSTEAFF,-,TRBJ1-1,TRBD1,TRBV25-1
TGTGCCAGCAGCCAGATGGGACTAAAGAGGGGCTACACCTTC,CASSQMGLKRGYTF,-,TRBJ1-2,-,TRBV3-1/TRBV3-2
TGTGCCAGCAGCTTGGAAGGGAGAGGAAACACCATATATTTT,CASSLEGRGNTIYF,-,TRBJ1-3,-,TRBV5-8
TGTGCCAGCAGTGAAGCGATTCTCCGGGACGTTAAAAGAACCAAAAACATTCAGTACTTC,CASSEAILRDVKRTKNIQYF,-,TRBJ2-4,-,TRBV6-1
TGTGCCAGCAAAACGGCTGAAGCTTTCTTT,CASKTAEAFF,-,TRBJ1-1,-,TRBV2
TGCGCCAGCAGCCAGACCGTTGGGGGGGGGCCGTGGGAGACCCAGTACTTC,CASSQTVGGGPWETQYF,-,TRBJ2-5,-,TRBV4-1